This TCR beta chain stems from a study of regulatory T cells in long-lasting Graves disease (dated by TCRdb to the early 2020s). As for the study more broadly: Newly diagnosed Graves' disease patients had taken antithyroid drugs for less than 3 months. This study used TCR sequencing and RNA sequencing of peripheral blood to compare persistent Graves' disease patients against newly diagnosed Graves' disease patients. TCR sequencing covered some 13 persistent and 20 newly diagnosed Graves' disease patients, around 33 samples in total. The study was registered as a clinical trial and conducted in China.

Reading the germline V gene (reference sequence) gives CDR1 DFQATT and CDR2 SNEGSKA. V loses 1 base at its end and J loses 3 bases; junction bases beyond the gene matches: 12. The CDR3 measures 16 amino acids from cysteine to phenylalanine. Only the CDR3 portion is preserved as DNA: 48 bases, with reading frame beginning at the first base. General study outcomes and caveats: Only the TCR beta chain was sequenced and analyzed. Persistent disease showed preferential use of TRBV28, TRBJ1-2 and TRBJ2-5, whereas newly diagnosed disease favored TRBV20-1 and TRBJ2-1. Persistent patients shared more public clonotypes among themselves (around 2,500) than newly diagnosed patients did (nearly 1,000). The small sample size was acknowledged by the authors as a limitation that may reduce accuracy. Because the primary lesion, thyroid tissue, could not be accessed, the study looked at peripheral blood alone. Lower TCR Shannon entropy and fewer highly expanded clones were observed in persistent Graves' disease patients than in newly diagnosed patients, which suggested clonal expansion.

In the case of this clonotype: Its antigen has not been determined. One base away there is no much larger clone; base qualities are not given.

The library was built by means of multiplex PCR. Sequencing was performed on an Illumina HiSeq 4000. CDR3 regions were amplified by Arm-PCR with iRepertoire HTBI primers to construct TCR beta libraries. PCR products were gel purified before sequencing. As for the original processing: Across samples, 60 to 75 TRBV and 13 to 15 TRBJ segments were identified and used for gene usage analysis of CDR3 amino acid clonotypes. COPE and FqMerger were used to merge the filtered high-quality paired reads into contigs. BLAST was used to align contigs to the IMGT TRBV, TRBD and TRBJ reference genes, and CDR3 was defined following IMGT. Clonotypes above 0.1% frequency were classified as highly expanded clones. Shannon entropy served as the measure of repertoire diversity, while the Gini coefficient captured V-J evenness. Public clonotypes were defined as clonotypes shared by more than one individual. TCRdb passed the public sequencing reads through fastp at Q25 and MiXCR, retaining productive beta sequences. Rows with a matching CDR3 protein are joined into one entry that keeps the most common DNA and genes. TCRdb assigned the V and J calls; the authors' analysis was not used. The sample table records hundreds of thousands of distinct CDR3 sequences; about 16% of these occur just once. The ten largest account for 20% to 25% of the sample.

The time point label, read with the paper, signifies: newly diagnosed GD, antithyroid drugs for less than 3 months. For both TCR sequencing and RNA sequencing, RNA was extracted from PBMCs in TRIzol. The diagnosis of Graves' disease was made according to American Thyroid Association guidelines. Patients were recruited from an endocrinology department in Xi'an, China. From each patient, around 9 milliliters of peripheral blood was collected into an EDTA anticoagulant tube. Ficoll Paque Plus density gradient separation was used to isolate PBMCs, and no further T cell sorting was done. An Agilent 2100 Bioanalyzer and agarose gel were used to assess RNA quality, and a NanoDrop 2000 was used to measure RNA concentration. Separately, the same data were catalogued under a study of T cells in Graves' hyperthyroidism and ophthalmopathy. Drawing on the second study: A patient counted as having stable Graves' hyperthyroidism if no progression to ophthalmopathy occurred over 18 months of follow-up. The hyperthyroidism patients were between 18 and 65 years old and newly diagnosed, with a disease duration of less than 2 months. Exclusion was applied to patients with uncontrolled infections, other autoimmune diseases, pregnancy or lactation. Clinical symptoms, serum thyroxine and TRAb, thyroid ultrasound, and orbital computed tomography formed the basis for the diagnoses. The TCR CDR3 was subjected to a first round of RT-PCR using the HTBI primer set and the Qiagen OneStep RT-PCR kit. Blood samples also contained most of the expanded thyroid clonotypes (frequency above 0.001), which suggests that blood repertoires may reflect thyroid immune responses. Ophthalmopathy was separated from stable hyperthyroidism by a 13 V-J signature model, with approximately 89% sensitivity and just over 81% specificity obtained in cross-validation and 80%/75% obtained in testing. In validation, progression to ophthalmopathy was predicted by the model with 70.59% sensitivity and 72% to 85% specificity, a median of approximately 6.5 months before onset. A discovery cohort of about a hundred patients, approximately 45 with Graves' ophthalmopathy and 55 to 60 with stable Graves' hyperthyroidism, was used to find distinguishing TCR V-J signatures. Prospective prediction of ophthalmopathy was tested in an independent validation cohort of 18 to 20 hyperthyroidism patients and 17 patients who later progressed to ophthalmopathy. The approximately 100 discovery patients were randomly split 7:3 into training and test sets. In several Graves' hyperthyroidism patients, the study also compared T-cell repertoires from thyroid tissue with T-cell repertoires from blood. After blood sampling, hyperthyroidism patients were treated with methimazole at a starting dose of 30 mg daily, and ophthalmopathy patients were treated with high-dose intravenous methylprednisolone. Libraries were constructed in a second round of multiplex PCR, after which size selection and purification were performed. Sequencing of the libraries was done on an Illumina HiSeq2000 using paired-end 100 bp reads. SOAPnuke was used to process the raw data, with reads discarded if the reads contained adapters or uncalled bases, had a mean Phred below 15, or lacked an exact constant-primer or identifier match. High-quality paired reads were merged using COPE v1.2.5, and each unique nucleotide sequence was defined as a clonotype. Clonotypes were aligned to IMGT TRBV, TRBD and TRBJ reference segments using MiTCR v1.1. The analysis included only V-J combinations with a frequency above 0.0001, which together covered over 98% of the repertoires. A TCS score was defined as the ratio of F50 (clonal expansion) to E x V (chaos), with BLOSUM62-based TCRdist applied between CDR3 peptides within each V-J. Welch's t-statistics and random forest reduced around 550 V-J features to some 14, which were used in a naive Bayes classifier (R e1071). No statistical method was used to fix the sample size in advance, and group allocation was not hidden from the investigators. TCR Vbeta CDR3 sequencing of 135 peripheral blood samples (under 45 ophthalmopathy, over 70 hyperthyroidism and roughly 17 progressor patients) is reported in the paper.

The source of this sequence is a woman aged 40-65 years with Graves disease. Donor details come from another sample of the same person, matched by shared clones. This sequence uses TRBV20-1 and TRBJ2-7, and 7 bases in between align with TRBD1. This specimen was peripheral blood mononuclear cells (PBMCs), taken at new diagnosis, from a patient treated with antithyroid drugs. The DNA reads as follows: TGCAGTGCTAGAGCGGGACAGCCCCGAACCATCTACGAGCAGTACTTC. Its protein is CSARAGQPRTIYEQYF.